The sequence of this T cell receptor (beta chain) was determined in a study of T cells expressing NK-cell markers. Study details: Cells sorted as CD3+CD56+NKG2C+, CD3+CD56+NKG2C- and CD3+CD56-NKG2C+ T cells supplied the TCR beta repertoires. Whole-study results and caveats: The HCMV specificity of the expanded NKG2C+ T cell clones stayed unresolved. Of CD8+ T cells, 1.0-7.0% belonged to dominant NKG2C+ clonotypes in five or six donors.

For this clonotype: Antigen: not known.

5'RACE template switching built TCR beta cDNA with unique molecular identifiers. TCRdb re-analyzed the 5' RACE reads; it lists each CDR3 protein once, without DNA. Found here are about 390,000 distinct CDR3 sequences; the top ten clones hold approximately 11%. In germline, CDR1 is SGHRS, CDR2 YFSETQ. CDR3 length equals 13 residues. The sample was blood T cells: a sorted CD56 or NKG2C T cell subset, CD4+ or CD8+ T cells, or bulk PBMC T cells (not recorded which). The chain employs TRBV5-1 and TRBJ1-3. The TCR comes from a woman aged 45-65 years in good health. The CDR3 region is CASSGATGNTIYF. Full variable domain (remainder filled in from reference TRBV5-1 and TRBJ1-3): KAGVTQTPRYLIKTRGQQVTLSCSPISGHRSVSWYQQTPGQGLQFLFEYFSETQRNKGNFPGRFSGRQFSNSRSEMNVSTLELGDSALYLCASSGATGNTIYFGEGSWLTVV.